The clone carrying this TCR beta chain was seen a few times. Antigen specificity is unknown. TCR beta CDR3 regions were amplified from RNA. RT-PCR in the first round (using the HTBI primer set) targeted the TCR CDR3. In TCRdb, the multiplex PCR reads were re-called with MiXCR into one record per CDR3 protein. The table has about 360,000 distinct CDR3 sequences, 13% seen once. The sample comes from a study of T cells in Graves' hyperthyroidism and ophthalmopathy. Study-wide results and limits: Onset of ophthalmopathy came a median around 6.2 months after the model predicted it.

Each diagnosis drew on symptoms, thyroxine, TRAb, thyroid ultrasound and orbital computed tomography findings. The CDR3 covers 17 residues. Germline V gene lookup returns CDR1 KGHDR and CDR2 SFDVKD. The J segment lost 6 bases and the V segment lost 2 bases, leaving 11 bases of the junction unmatched. The J gene is TRBJ1-5, the V gene TRBV24-1; 8 bases match TRBD1. This clonotype originated in a man aged 25 to 40 with Graves' hyperthyroidism that later progressed to Graves' ophthalmopathy. Material: blood. The CDR3 spells CATSDSQTGTGTQPQHF. CDR3 bases: TGTGCCACCAGTGATTCCCAGACCGGGACAGGCACTCAGCCCCAGCATTTT.